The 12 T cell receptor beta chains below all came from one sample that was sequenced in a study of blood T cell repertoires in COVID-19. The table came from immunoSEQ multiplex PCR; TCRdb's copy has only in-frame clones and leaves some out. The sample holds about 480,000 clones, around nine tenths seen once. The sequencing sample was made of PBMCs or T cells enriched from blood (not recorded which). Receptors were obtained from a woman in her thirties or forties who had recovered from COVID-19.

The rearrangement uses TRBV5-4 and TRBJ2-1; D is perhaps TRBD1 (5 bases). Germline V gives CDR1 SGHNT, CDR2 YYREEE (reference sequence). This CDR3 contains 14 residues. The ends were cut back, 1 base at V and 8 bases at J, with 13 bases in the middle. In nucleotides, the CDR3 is TGTGCCAGCAGCTTGTCAGGGAATACGGATGAGCAGTTCTTC. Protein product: CASSLSGNTDEQFF.

CDR3 nucleotide sequence: TGTGCCAGCAGCTTAGCTATTTCCTCCAGAGGGTGGAGTGGCTACACCTTC. Its translation is CASSLAISSRGWSGYTF. The chain uses TRBV11-2 and TRBJ1-2; D gene unclear. This CDR3 comprises 17 residues. V lost 1 base and J lost 7, with 22 bases in between. The V gene's germline CDR1 is SGHAT and CDR2 FQNNGV.

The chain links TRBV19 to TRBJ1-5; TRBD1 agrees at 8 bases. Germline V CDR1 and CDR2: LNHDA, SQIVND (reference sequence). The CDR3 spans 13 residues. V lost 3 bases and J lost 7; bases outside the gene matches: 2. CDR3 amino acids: CASSMDREQPQHF. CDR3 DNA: TGTGCCAGTAGTATGGACAGGGAGCAGCCCCAGCATTTT.

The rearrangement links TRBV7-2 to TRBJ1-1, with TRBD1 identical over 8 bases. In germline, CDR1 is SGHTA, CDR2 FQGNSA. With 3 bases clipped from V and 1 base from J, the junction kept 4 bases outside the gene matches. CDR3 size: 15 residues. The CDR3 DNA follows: TGTGCCAGCAGCTTTATACAGGGGGGGAACACTGAAGCTTTCTTT. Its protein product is CASSFIQGGNTEAFF.

The CDR3 spells CASSYGRGGYTF. The DNA for the CDR3 is TGTGCCAGCAGTTACGGACGCGGGGGCTACACCTTC. The chain links TRBV6-5 to TRBJ1-2, with D unclear. Per the germline V gene, CDR1 is MNHEY and CDR2 is SVGAGI. The CDR3 spans 12 residues. V was clipped by 2 bases and J by 8 bases, with 9 bases between them.

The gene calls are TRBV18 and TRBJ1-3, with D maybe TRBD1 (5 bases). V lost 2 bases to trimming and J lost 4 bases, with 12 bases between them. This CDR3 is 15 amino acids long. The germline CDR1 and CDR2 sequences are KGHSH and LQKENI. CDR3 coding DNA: TGTGCCAGCTCACCAGGGGCAGGTCCCGGAAACACCATATATTTT. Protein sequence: CASSPGAGPGNTIYF. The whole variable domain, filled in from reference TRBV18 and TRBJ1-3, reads NAGVMQNPRHLVRRRGQEARLRCSPMKGHSHVYWYRQLPEEGLKFMVYLQKENIIDESGMPKERFSAEFPKEGPSILRIQQVVRGDSAAYFCASSPGAGPGNTIYFGEGSWLTVV.

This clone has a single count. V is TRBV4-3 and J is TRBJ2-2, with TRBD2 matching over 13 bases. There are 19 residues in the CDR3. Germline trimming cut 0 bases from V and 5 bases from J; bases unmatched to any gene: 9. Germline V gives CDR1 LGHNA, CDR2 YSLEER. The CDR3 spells CASSQDEGLAGALTGELFF. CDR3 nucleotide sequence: TGCGCCAGCAGCCAAGACGAAGGACTAGCGGGAGCTCTAACCGGGGAGCTGTTTTTT.

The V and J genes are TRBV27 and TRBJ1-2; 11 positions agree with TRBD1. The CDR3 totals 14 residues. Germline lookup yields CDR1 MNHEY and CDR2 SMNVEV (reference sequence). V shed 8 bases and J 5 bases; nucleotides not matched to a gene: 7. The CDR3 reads CASGVGTGGYGYTF. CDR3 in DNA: TGTGCCAGCGGCGTCGGGACAGGGGGTTATGGCTACACCTTC.

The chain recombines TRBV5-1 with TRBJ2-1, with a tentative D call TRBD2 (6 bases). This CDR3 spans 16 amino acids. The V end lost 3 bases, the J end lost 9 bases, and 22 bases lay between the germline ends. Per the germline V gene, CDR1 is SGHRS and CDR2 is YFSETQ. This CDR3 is CASSSTPLGTGAEQFF. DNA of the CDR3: TGCGCCAGCAGCTCTACTCCACTAGGGACTGGAGCTGAGCAGTTCTTC.

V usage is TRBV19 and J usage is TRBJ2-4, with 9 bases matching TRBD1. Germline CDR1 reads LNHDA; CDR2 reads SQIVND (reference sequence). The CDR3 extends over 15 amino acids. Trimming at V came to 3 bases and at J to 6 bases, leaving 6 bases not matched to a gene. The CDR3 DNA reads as TGTGCCAGTAGTATGCTACGGGACAGGGTAAACATTCAGTACTTC. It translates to CASSMLRDRVNIQYF.

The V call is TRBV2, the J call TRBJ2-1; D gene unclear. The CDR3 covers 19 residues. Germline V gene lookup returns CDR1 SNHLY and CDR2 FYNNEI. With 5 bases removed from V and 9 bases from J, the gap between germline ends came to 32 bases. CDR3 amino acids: CASSRRPETLIRVFPEQFF. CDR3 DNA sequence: TGTGCCAGCAGTAGGAGACCCGAGACCTTGATACGAGTTTTCCCTGAGCAGTTCTTC.

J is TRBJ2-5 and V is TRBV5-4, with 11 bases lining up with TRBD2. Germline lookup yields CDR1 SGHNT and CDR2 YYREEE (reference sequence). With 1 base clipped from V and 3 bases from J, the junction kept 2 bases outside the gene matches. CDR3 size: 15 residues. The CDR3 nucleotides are TGTGCCAGCAGCTTGAGTAGCGGGGGGGAAGAGACCCAGTACTTC. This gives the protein CASSLSSGGEETQYF.